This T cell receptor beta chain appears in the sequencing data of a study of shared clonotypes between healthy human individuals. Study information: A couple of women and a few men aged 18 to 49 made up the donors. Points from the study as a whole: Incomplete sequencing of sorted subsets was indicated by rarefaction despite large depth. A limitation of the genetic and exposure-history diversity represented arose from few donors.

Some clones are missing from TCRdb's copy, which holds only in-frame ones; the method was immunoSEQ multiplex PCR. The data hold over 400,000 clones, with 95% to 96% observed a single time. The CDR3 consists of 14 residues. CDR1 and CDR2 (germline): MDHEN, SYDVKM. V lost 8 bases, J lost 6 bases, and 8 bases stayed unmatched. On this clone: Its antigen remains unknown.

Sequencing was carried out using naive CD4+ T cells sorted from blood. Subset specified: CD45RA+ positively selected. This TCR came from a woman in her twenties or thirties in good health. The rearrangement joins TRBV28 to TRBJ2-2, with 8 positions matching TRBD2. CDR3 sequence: CASSGTRWSGELFF. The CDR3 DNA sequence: TGTGCCAGCTCCGGGACTAGGTGGTCCGGGGAGCTGTTTTTT.